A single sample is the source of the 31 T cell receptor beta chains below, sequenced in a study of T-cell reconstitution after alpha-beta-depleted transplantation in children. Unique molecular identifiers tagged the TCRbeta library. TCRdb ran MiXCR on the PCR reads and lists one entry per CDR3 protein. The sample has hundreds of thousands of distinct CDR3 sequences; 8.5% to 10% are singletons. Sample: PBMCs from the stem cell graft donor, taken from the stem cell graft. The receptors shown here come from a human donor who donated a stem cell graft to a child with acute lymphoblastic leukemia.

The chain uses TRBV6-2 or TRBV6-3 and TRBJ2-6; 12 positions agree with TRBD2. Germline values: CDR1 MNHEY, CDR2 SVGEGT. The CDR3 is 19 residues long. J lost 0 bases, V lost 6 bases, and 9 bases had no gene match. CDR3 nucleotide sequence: TGTGCCAGCAGCCCCCTAGCGGGGGGGCTCAGCTCTGGGGCCAACGTCCTGACTTTC. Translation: CASSPLAGGLSSGANVLTF.

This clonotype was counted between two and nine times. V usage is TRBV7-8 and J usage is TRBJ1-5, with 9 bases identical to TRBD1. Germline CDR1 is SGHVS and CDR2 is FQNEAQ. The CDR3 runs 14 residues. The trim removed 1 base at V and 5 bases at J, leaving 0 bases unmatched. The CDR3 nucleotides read TGTGCCAGCAGCTTAGGGACAGGGGATCAGCCCCAGCATTTT. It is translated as CASSLGTGDQPQHF.

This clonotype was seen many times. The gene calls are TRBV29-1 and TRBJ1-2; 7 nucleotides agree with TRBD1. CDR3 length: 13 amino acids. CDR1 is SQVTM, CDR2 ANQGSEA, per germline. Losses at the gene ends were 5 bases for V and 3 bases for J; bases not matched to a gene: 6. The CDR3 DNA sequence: TGCAGCGTTCAACAGGGGTTTGACTATGGCTACACCTTC. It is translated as CSVQQGFDYGYTF.

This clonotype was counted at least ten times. The CDR3 protein is CASSHRTGASNYGYTF. The CDR3 region has the DNA TGCGCCAGCAGCCATCGGACAGGAGCTTCAAACTATGGCTACACCTTC. V gene TRBV4-3 combines with J gene TRBJ1-2, with TRBD1 matching 7 bases. The V gene's germline CDR1 is LGHNA and CDR2 YSLEER. The CDR3 runs to 16 residues. After removal of 3 bases from V and 2 bases from J, the junction contained 9 bases not matched to a gene.

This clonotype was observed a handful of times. CDR3 amino acids: CACEQGGGGYTF. In DNA, the CDR3 is TGTGCCTGCGAACAGGGGGGAGGTGGCTACACCTTC. V and J are TRBV30 and TRBJ1-2; 8 nucleotides align to TRBD1. The V segment lost 6 bases and the J segment 7 bases; nucleotides outside the gene matches: 7. Germline CDR1 GTSNPN, CDR2 SVGIG (reference sequence). This CDR3 has 12 residues.

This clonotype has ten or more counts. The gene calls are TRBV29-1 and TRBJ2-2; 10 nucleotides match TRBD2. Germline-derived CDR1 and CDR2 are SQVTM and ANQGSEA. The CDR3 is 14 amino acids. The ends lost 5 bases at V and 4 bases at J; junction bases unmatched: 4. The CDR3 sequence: CSVIGTSVTGELFF. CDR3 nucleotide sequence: TGCAGCGTTATAGGGACTAGCGTCACCGGGGAGCTGTTTTTT.

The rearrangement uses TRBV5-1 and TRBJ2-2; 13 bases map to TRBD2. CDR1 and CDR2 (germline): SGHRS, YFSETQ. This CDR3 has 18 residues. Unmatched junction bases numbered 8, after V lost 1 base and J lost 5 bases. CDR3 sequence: CASSLNSGLAGRTGELFF. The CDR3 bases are TGCGCCAGCAGCTTGAATTCGGGACTAGCGGGGAGGACCGGGGAGCTGTTTTTT.

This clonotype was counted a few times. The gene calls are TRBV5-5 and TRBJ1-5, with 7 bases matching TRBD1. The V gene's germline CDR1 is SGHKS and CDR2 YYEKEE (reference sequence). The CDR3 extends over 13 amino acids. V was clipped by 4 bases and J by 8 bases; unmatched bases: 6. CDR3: CASSRRQGEPQHF. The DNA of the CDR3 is TGTGCCAGCAGCCGCAGACAGGGAGAGCCCCAGCATTTT.

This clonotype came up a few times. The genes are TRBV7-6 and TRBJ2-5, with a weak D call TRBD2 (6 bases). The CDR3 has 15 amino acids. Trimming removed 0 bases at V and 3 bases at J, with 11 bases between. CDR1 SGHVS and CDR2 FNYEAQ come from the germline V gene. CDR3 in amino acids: CASSLALTGEETQYF. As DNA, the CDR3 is TGTGCCAGCAGCTTAGCGCTGACGGGGGAAGAGACCCAGTACTTC.

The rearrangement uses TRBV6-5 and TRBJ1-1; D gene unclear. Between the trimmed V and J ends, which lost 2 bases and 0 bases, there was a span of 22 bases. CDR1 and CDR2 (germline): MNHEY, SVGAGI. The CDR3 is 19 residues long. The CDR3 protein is CASSYPSVGRLYMNTEAFF. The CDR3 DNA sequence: TGTGCCAGCAGTTACCCATCCGTCGGGAGGCTTTATATGAACACTGAAGCTTTCTTT.

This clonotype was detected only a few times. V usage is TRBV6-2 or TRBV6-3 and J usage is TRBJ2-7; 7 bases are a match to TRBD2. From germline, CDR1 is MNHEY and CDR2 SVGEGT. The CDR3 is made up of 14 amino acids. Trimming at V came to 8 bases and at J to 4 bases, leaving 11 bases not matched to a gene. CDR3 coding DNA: TGTGCCAGCGAAGCGCGGGGGTCCGGGTACGAGCAGTACTTC. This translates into CASEARGSGYEQYF.

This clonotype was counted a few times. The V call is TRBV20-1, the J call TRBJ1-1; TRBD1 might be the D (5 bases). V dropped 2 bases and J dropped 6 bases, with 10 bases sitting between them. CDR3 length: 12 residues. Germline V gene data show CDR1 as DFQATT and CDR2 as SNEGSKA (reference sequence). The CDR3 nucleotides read TGCAGTGCTAGACAGGGATCATCTGAAGCTTTCTTT. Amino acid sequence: CSARQGSSEAFF.

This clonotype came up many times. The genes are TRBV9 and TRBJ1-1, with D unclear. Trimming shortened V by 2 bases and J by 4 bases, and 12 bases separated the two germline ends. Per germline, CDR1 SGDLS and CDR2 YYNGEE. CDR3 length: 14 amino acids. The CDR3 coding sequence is TGTGCCAGCAGCGTTAGGACGGCGGGCACTGAAGCTTTCTTT. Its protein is CASSVRTAGTEAFF.

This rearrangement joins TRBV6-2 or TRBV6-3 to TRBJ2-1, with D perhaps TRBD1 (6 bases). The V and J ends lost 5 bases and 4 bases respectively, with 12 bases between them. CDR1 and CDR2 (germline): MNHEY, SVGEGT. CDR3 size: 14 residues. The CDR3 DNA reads TGTGCCAGCAGTCGTCTGGGGACATACAATGAGCAGTTCTTC. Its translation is CASSRLGTYNEQFF.

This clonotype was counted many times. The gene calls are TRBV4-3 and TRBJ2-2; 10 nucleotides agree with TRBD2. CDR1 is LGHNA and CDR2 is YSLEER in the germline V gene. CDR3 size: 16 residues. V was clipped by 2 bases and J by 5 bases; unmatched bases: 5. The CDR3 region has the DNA TGCGCCAGCAGCCAAAAAAGCGGGGGGGCAACCGGGGAGCTGTTTTTT. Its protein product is CASSQKSGGATGELFF.

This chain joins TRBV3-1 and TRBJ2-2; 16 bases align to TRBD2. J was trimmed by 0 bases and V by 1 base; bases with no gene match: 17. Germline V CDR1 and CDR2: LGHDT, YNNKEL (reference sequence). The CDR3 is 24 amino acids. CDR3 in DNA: TGTGCCAGCAGCCAAGCTCGTTTCGCATCCCCGGGACTAGCGGGGGGGTCGAACACCGGGGAGCTGTTTTTT. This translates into CASSQARFASPGLAGGSNTGELFF.

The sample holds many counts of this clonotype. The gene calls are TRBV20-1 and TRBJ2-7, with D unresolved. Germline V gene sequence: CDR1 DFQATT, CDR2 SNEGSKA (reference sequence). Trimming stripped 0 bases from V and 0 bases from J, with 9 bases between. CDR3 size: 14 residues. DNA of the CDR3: TGCAGTGCTAGAGAGGCTACTGTCTCCTACGAGCAGTACTTC. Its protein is CSAREATVSYEQYF.

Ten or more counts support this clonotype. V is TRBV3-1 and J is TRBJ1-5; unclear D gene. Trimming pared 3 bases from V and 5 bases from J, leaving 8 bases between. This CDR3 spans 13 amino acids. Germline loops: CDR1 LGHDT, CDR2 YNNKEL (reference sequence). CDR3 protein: CASSQGRDQPQHF. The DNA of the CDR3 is TGTGCCAGCAGCCAGGGGAGGGATCAGCCCCAGCATTTT.

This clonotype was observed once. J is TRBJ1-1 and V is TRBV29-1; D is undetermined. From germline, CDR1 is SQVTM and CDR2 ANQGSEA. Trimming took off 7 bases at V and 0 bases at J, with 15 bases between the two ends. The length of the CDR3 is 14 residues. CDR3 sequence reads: CSASKTSMNTEAFF. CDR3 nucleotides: TGCAGCGCCTCCAAGACCAGCATGAACACTGAAGCTTTCTTT. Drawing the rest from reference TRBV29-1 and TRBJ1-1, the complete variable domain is SAVISQKPSRDICQRGTSLTIQCQVDSQVTMMFWYRQQPGQSLTLIATANQGSEATYESGFVIDKFPISRPNLTFSTLTVSNMSPEDSSIYLCSASKTSMNTEAFFGQGTRLTVV.

CDR3 sequence (DNA): TGTGCCAGCAGCTCCGACCCGGGACAGGGTTTCTACGAGCAGTACTTC. It yields the protein CASSSDPGQGFYEQYF. V usage is TRBV5-5 and J usage is TRBJ2-7, with 9 bases identical to TRBD1. Germline V gives CDR1 SGHKS, CDR2 YYEKEE (reference sequence). The V segment lost 3 bases and the J segment 3 bases; nucleotides outside the gene matches: 10. CDR3 length equals 16 residues.

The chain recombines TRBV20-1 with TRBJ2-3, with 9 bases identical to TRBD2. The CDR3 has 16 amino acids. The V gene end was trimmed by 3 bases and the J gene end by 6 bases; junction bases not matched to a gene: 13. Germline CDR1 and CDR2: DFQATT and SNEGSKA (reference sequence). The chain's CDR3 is CSASAGGPFFSDTQYF. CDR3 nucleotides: TGCAGTGCTAGCGCGGGGGGGCCTTTCTTTTCGGATACGCAGTATTTT.

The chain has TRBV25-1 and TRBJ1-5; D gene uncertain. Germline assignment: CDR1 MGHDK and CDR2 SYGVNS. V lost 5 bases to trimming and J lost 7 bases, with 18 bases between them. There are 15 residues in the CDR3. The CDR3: CASSPTRAGGQPQHF. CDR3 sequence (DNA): TGTGCCAGCAGTCCGACGAGGGCAGGCGGGCAGCCCCAGCATTTT.

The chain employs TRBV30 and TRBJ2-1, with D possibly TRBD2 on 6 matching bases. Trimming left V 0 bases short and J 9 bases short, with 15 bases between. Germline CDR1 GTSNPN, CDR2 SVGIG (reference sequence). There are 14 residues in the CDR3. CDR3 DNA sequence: TGTGCCTGGAGTGTACTGGGCCCCGGGAGTGAGCAGTTCTTC. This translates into CAWSVLGPGSEQFF.

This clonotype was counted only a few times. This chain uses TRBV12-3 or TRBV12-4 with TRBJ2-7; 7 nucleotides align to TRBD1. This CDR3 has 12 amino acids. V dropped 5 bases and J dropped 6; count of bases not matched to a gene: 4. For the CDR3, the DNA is TGTGCCAGCAGTGACGGACAGGCCGAGCAGTACTTC. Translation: CASSDGQAEQYF.

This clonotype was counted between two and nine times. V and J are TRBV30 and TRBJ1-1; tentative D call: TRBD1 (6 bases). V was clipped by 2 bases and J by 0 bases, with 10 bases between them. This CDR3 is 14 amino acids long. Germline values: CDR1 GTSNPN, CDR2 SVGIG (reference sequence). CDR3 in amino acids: CAWSPGVVNTEAFF. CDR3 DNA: TGTGCCTGGAGTCCAGGGGTCGTGAACACTGAAGCTTTCTTT. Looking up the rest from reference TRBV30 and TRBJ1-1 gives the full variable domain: SQTIHQWPATLVQPVGSPLSLECTVEGTSNPNLYWYRQAAGRGLQLLFYSVGIGQISSEVPQNLSASRPQDRQFILSSKKLLLSDSGFYLCAWSPGVVNTEAFFGQGTRLTVV.

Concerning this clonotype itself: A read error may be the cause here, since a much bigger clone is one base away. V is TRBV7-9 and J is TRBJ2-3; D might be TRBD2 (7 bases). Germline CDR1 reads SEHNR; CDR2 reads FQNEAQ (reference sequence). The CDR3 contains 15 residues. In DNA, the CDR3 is TGTGCCAGCAGCTTAGTAGGCGGGGGCACACATACGCAGTATTTT. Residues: CASSLVGGGTHTQYF.

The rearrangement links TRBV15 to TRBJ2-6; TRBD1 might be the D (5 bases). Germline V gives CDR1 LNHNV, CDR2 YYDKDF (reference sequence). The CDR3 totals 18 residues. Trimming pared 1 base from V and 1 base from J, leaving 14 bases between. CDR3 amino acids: CATSRGGRVGSGANVLTF. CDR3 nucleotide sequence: TGTGCCACCAGCAGAGGGGGCAGGGTCGGATCTGGGGCCAACGTCCTGACTTTC.

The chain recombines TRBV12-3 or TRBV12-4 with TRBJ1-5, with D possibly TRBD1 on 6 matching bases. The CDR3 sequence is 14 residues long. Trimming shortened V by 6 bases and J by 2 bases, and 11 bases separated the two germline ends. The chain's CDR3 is CASRDRTGNQPQHF. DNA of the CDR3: TGTGCCAGCAGAGACAGGACAGGCAATCAGCCCCAGCATTTT.

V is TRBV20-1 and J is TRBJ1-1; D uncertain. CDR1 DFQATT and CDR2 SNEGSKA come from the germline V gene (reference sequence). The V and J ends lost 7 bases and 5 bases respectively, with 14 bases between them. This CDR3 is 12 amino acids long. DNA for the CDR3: TGCAGTGATCTCTACGGGGATACTGAAGCTTTCTTT. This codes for CSDLYGDTEAFF.

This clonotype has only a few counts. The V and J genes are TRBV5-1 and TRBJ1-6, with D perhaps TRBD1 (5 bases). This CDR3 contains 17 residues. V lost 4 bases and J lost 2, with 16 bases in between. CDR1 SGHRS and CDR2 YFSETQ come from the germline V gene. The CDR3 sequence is CASSTGHTDTYNSPLHF. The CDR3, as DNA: TGCGCCAGCAGCACCGGACACACCGATACCTATAATTCACCCCTCCACTTT.

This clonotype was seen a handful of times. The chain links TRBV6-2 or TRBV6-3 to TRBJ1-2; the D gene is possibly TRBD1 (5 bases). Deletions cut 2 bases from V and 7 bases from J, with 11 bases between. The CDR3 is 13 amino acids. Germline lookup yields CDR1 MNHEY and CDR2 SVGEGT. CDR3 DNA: TGTGCCAGCAGTTACGCAGGGAACGGTGGCTACACCTTC. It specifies CASSYAGNGGYTF.